A single sample gave rise to the 5 T cell receptor beta chains below, sequenced in a study of T cell responses to AZD1222 COVID-19 vaccine. The method was immunoSEQ multiplex PCR; TCRdb's version includes in-frame clones alone and lacks a portion of them. The table records 100,000 to 120,000 clones, roughly nine tenths of them present only once. The specimen was peripheral blood, collected on day 0 of MenACWY control vaccination. The receptor set was obtained from an adult in good health.

The sample holds one count of this clone. The genes are TRBV4-1 and TRBJ2-2; D gene uncertain. This CDR3 comprises 13 residues. The V end lost 3 bases, the J end lost 2 bases, and 4 bases lay between the germline ends. CDR1 is MGHRA, CDR2 YSYEKL, per germline. CDR3 amino acids: CASSHYNTGELFF. The CDR3 nucleotides are TGCGCCAGCAGCCACTATAACACCGGGGAGCTGTTTTTT.

This clone was found once. The J gene is TRBJ1-5, the V gene TRBV11-2; unclear D gene. The CDR3 consists of 13 residues. Deletions cut 0 bases from V and 7 bases from J, with 7 bases between. CDR1 is SGHAT, CDR2 FQNNGV, per germline. Here the CDR3 DNA reads TGTGCCAGCAGCTTAGATCTTGGGCAGCCCCAGCATTTT. Its protein is CASSLDLGQPQHF.

V usage is TRBV9 and J usage is TRBJ2-1; no definite D call. Germline CDR1 reads SGDLS; CDR2 reads YYNGEE. The CDR3 spans 14 residues. V lost 1 base and J lost 8, with 13 bases in between. The chain's CDR3 is CASSVNRASDEQFF. In nucleotides, the CDR3 is TGTGCCAGCAGCGTAAATCGAGCGAGCGATGAGCAGTTCTTC.

The chain joins TRBV28 to TRBJ1-6; no definite D call. Germline V gives CDR1 MDHEN, CDR2 SYDVKM. V gave up 3 bases and J gave up 4 bases, with 7 bases separating them. This CDR3 is built from 14 residues. The DNA for the CDR3 is TGTGCCAGCAGTTTTGAACAGTATAATTCACCCCTCCACTTT. Its translation is CASSFEQYNSPLHF.

V usage is TRBV12-3 or TRBV12-4 and J usage is TRBJ2-5, with D unresolved. The CDR3 contains 13 residues. V lost 3 bases and J lost 2, with 7 bases in between. As DNA, the CDR3 is TGTGCCAGCAGTTTTTACAGACAAGAGACCCAGTACTTC. This sequence encodes CASSFYRQETQYF.